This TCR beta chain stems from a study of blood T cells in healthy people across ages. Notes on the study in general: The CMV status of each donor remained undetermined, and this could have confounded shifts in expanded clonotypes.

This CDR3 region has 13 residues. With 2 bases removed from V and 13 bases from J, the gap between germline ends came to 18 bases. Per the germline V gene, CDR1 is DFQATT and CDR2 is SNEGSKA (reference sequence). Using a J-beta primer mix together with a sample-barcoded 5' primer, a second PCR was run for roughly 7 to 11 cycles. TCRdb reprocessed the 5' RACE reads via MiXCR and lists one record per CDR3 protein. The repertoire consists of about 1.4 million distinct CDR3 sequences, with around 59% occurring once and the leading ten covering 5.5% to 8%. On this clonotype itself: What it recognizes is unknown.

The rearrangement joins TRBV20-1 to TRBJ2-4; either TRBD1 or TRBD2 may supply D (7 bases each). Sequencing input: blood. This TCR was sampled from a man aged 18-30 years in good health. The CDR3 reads CSARQGGEWEQYF. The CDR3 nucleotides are TGCAGTGCTAGACAGGGGGGGGAGTGGGAGCAGTACTTC.